The T cell receptor (beta chain) described here comes from a study of blood T cell repertoires in COVID-19. About the research overall: Donors in the United States, Italy and Spain gave samples during acute or convalescent COVID-19.

Individuals aged roughly 18 to 95 years were recruited from 24 US areas. This clone has a single count. Assay used: immunoSEQ multiplex PCR; TCRdb lists only in-frame clones, some missing. The table lists fewer than 200,000 clones, about four fifths of them singletons. Deletions cut 4 bases from V and 4 bases from J, with 13 bases between. In germline, CDR1 is LGHDT, CDR2 YNNKEL (reference sequence). The CDR3 extends over 15 amino acids. This TCR came from a woman aged 25-40 years who had been exposed to COVID-19. The chain has TRBV3-1 (or the pseudogene TRBV3-2) and TRBJ1-4, with D unclear. Sequenced sample: PBMCs or T cells enriched from blood (not recorded which). CDR3 DNA: TGTGCCAGCAGCCGCCGGACTAGCGGTAATGAAAAACTGTTTTTT. Encoded protein: CASSRRTSGNEKLFF.